The TCR beta chain under discussion was sequenced for a study of early stage breast cancer tumors. Turning to the study itself: Average read coverage per sample was roughly 9.7-fold.

Trimming shortened V by 4 bases and J by 6 bases, and 12 bases separated the two germline ends. Germline V lookup: CDR1 SQVTM, CDR2 ANQGSEA. This CDR3 is 12 amino acids long. Some clones are missing from TCRdb's copy, which holds only in-frame ones; the method was immunoSEQ multiplex PCR. In the table there are roughly 48,000 clones, approximately 80% of which are singletons. The rearrangement uses TRBV29-1 and TRBJ1-2; no definite D call. Sequenced sample: blood. The origin of this receptor is a person aged 45 to 60 with breast cancer. CDR3 DNA: TGCAGCGTTGCGGGGTCGTCAGATGGCTACACCTTC. It translates to CSVAGSSDGYTF. Together with reference TRBV29-1 and TRBJ1-2, the CDR3 gives the full variable domain: SAVISQKPSRDICQRGTSLTIQCQVDSQVTMMFWYRQQPGQSLTLIATANQGSEATYESGFVIDKFPISRPNLTFSTLTVSNMSPEDSSIYLCSVAGSSDGYTFGSGTRLTVV.